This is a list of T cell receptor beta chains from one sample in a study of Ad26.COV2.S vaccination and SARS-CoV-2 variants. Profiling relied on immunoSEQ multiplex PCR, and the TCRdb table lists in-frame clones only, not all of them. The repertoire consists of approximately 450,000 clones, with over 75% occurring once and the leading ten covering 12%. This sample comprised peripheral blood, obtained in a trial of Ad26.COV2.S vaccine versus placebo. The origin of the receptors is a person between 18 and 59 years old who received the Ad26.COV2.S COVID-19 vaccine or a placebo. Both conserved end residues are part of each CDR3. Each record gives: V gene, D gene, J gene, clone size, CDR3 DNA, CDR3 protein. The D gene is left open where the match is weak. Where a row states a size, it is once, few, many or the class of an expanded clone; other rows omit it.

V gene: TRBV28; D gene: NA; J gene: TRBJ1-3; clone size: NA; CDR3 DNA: TGTGCCAGCAGTACCCCAGGGGCTTCTGGAAACACCATATATTTT; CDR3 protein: CASSTPGASGNTIYF
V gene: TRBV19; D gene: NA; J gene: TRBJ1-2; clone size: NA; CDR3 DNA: TGTGCCAGTAGTAAAGACAGTCCTGTGTGGGGCTACACCTTC; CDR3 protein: CASSKDSPVWGYTF
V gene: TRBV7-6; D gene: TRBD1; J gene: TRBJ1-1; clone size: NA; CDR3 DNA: TGTGCCAGCAGCTTAGCGCCAGGGGGAGTCTCTGAAGCTTTCTTT; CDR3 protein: CASSLAPGGVSEAFF
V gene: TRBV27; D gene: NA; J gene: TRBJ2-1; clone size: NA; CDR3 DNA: TGTGCCAGCAGTTTAGGAGGAGGCTACAATGAGCAGTTCTTC; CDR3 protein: CASSLGGGYNEQFF
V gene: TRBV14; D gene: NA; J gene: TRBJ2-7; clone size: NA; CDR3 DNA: TGTGCCAGCAGCCGCAATTCCTACGAGCAGTACTTC; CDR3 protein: CASSRNSYEQYF
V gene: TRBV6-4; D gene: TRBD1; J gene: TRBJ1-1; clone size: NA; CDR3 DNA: TGTGCCAGCAGTGACTCTGCAGGGGGAGCTTTCTTT; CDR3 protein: CASSDSAGGAFF
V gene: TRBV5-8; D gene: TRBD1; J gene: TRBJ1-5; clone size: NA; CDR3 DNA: TGTGCCAGCAGCTTGGGATTCGGCAAGGGACAGGGGAATCAGCCCCAGCATTTT; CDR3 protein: CASSLGFGKGQGNQPQHF
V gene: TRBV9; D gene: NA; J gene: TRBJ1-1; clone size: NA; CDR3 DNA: TGTGCCAGCAGCGTAGACCCCACCCAGACAATGAACACTGAAGCTTTCTTT; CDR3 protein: CASSVDPTQTMNTEAFF
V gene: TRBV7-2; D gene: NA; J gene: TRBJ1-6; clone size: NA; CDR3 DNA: TGTGCCAGCAGCTTTGACTCCTATAATTCACCCCTCCACTTT; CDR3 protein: CASSFDSYNSPLHF
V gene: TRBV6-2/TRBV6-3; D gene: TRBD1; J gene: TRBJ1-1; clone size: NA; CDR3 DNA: TGTGCCAGCAGCGGTGGGACAGCCATGAACACTGAAGCTTTCTTT; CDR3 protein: CASSGGTAMNTEAFF
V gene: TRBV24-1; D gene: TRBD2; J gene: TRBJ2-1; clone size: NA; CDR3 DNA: TGTGCCACCTCACCGGGGGGCAATGAGCAGTTCTTC; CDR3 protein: CATSPGGNEQFF
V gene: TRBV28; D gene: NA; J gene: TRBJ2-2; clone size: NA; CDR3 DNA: TGTGCCAGCAGTTTAGTAACCGTTGGTCTAACCGGGGAGCTGTTTTTT; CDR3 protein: CASSLVTVGLTGELFF
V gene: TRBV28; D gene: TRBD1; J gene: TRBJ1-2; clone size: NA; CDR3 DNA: TGTGCCAGCCGAACAAGGGACAGGGCATATGGCTACACCTTC; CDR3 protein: CASRTRDRAYGYTF
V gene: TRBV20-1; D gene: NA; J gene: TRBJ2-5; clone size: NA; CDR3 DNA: TGCAGTGCTAGTAGGCAACCCCAAGAGACCCAGTACTTC; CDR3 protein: CSASRQPQETQYF
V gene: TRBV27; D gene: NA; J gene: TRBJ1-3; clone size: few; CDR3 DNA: TGTGCCAGCAGTTTATACGGGGCTGGAAACACCATATATTTT; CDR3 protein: CASSLYGAGNTIYF
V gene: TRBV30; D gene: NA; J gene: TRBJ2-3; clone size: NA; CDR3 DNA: TGTGCCTGGAGTGTAAAGGTGCGCCCCCAGGGGCGGGAGATCGAGTCGACAGATACGCAGTATTTT; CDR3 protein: CAWSVKVRPQGREIESTDTQYF
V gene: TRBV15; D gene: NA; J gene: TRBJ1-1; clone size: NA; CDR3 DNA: TGTGCCACCAGCAGAGATGGGGCAGAGTACACTGAAGCTTTCTTT; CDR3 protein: CATSRDGAEYTEAFF
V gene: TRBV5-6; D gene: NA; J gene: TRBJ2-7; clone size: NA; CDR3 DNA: TGTGCCAGCAGCCCCCCCCCGGACAGCTTGGAGGGGCAGTACTTC; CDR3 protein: CASSPPPDSLEGQYF
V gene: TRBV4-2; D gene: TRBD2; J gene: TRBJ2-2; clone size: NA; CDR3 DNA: TGTGCCAGCAGCGAATCGACTAGCGGGACCGGGGAGCTGTTTTTT; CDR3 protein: CASSESTSGTGELFF
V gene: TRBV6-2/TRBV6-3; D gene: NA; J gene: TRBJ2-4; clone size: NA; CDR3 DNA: TGTGCCAGCAGTTCCGGGGCAACCCTAGCCAAAAACATTCAGTACTTC; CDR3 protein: CASSSGATLAKNIQYF
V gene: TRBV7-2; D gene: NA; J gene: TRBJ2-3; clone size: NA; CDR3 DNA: TGTGCCAGCAGCTTAACTAGAGGCACAGATACGCAGTATTTT; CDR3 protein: CASSLTRGTDTQYF
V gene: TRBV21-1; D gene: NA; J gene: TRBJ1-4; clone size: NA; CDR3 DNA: TGTGCCAGCAGCAAAGCGTGCAGGGGAGGTGAAAAACTGTTTTTT; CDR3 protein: CASSKACRGGEKLFF
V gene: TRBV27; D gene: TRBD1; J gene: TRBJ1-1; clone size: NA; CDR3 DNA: TGTGCCAGCAGCGCAGGGGGAAACACTGAAGCTTTCTTT; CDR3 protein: CASSAGGNTEAFF
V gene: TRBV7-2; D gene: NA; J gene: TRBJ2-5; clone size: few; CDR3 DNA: TGTGCCAGCAGCCCACCCGGTAGGGATGAGACCCAGTACTTC; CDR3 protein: CASSPPGRDETQYF
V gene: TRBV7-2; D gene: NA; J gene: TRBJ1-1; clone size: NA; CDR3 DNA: TGTGCCAGCAGCTTAGTTGGACACGACACTGAAGCTTTCTTT; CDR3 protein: CASSLVGHDTEAFF
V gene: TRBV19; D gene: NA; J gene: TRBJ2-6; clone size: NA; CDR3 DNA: TGTGCCAGTAGTATCGACAGGTTACTCGCTGGGGCCAACGTCCTGACTTTC; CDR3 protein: CASSIDRLLAGANVLTF
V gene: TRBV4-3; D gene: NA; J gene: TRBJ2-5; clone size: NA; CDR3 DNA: TGCGCCAGCAGCCAAGATTTCTTTACAGCTCAAGAGACCCAGTACTTC; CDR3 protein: CASSQDFFTAQETQYF
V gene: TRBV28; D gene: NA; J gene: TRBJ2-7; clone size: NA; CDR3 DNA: TGTGCCAGCAGTACCGGGACACAGCAGCAGTACTTC; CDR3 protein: CASSTGTQQQYF
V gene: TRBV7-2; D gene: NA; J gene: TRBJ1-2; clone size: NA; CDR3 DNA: TGTGCCAGCAGCTTAGGGGTTCTACGGACGAACTATGGCTACACCTTC; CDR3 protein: CASSLGVLRTNYGYTF
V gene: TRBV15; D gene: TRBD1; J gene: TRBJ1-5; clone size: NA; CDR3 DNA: TGTGCCACCAGCAGAAAGGACAGGGGGGAACAGCCCCAGCATTTT; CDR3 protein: CATSRKDRGEQPQHF
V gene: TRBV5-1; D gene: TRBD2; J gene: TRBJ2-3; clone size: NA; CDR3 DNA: TGCGCCAGCAGCTTCGGGACTAGCGGGATAGATACGCAGTATTTT; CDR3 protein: CASSFGTSGIDTQYF
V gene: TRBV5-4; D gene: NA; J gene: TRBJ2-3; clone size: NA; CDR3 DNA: TGTGCCAGCAGCTTGGAGGCACTTCGAGATACGCAGTATTTT; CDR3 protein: CASSLEALRDTQYF
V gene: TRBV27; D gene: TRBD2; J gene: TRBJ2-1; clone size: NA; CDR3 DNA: TGTGCCAGCAGTCCCCTCAGACTAGCGGGACACTACAATGAGCAGTTCTTC; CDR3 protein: CASSPLRLAGHYNEQFF
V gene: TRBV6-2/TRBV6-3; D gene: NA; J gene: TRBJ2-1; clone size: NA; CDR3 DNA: TGTGCCAGCAGTTACATTCTGGGGGACGAGCAGTTCTTC; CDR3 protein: CASSYILGDEQFF
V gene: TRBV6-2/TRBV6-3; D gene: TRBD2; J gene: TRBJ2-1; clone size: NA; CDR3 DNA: TGTGCCAGCAGTTATCCCGGGACTAGCGGGAGCCAACCTACCTACAATGAGCAGTTCTTC; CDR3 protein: CASSYPGTSGSQPTYNEQFF
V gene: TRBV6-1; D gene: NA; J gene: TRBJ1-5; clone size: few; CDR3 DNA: TGTGCCAGCAGTGAAGGGGGTAACGATCAGCCCCAGCATTTT; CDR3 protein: CASSEGGNDQPQHF
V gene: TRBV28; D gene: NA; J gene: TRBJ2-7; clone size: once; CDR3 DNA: TGTGCCAGTGCTGGGGGTCCAGACAGGCCCCTCTACGAGCAGTACTTC; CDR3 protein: CASAGGPDRPLYEQYF
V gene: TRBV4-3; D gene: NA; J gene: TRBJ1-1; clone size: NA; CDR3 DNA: TGCGCCAGCAGCCAAGATGGCCAGCTGAACACTGAAGCTTTCTTT; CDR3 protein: CASSQDGQLNTEAFF
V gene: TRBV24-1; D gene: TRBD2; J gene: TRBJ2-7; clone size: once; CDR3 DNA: TGTGCCACCAGTGACAGAGCTGGACTAGCGGGAGTCCACGAGCAGTACTTC; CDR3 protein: CATSDRAGLAGVHEQYF
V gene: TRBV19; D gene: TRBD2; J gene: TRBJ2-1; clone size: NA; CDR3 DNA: TGTGCCAGTAGTAAGACTAGCGGATCCTACAATGAGCAGTTCTTC; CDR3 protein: CASSKTSGSYNEQFF
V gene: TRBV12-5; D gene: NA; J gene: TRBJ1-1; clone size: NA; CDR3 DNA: TGTGCTAGTGGTTTTGGAGTGAACACTGAAGCTTTCTTT; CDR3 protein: CASGFGVNTEAFF
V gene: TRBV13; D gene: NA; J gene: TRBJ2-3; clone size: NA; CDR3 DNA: TGTGCCAGCAGCTTAGATACAGATACGCAGTATTTT; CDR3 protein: CASSLDTDTQYF
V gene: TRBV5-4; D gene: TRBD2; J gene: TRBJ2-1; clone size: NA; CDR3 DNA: TGTGCCAGCAGCTCCGGACTAGCTCCAGATGAGCAGTTCTTC; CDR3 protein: CASSSGLAPDEQFF
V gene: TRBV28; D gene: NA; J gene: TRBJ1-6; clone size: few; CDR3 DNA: TGTGCCAGCGTCTCTCCGACGGGGAATTCACCCCTCCACTTT; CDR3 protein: CASVSPTGNSPLHF
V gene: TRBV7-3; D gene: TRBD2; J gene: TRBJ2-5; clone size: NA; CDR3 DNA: TGTGCCAGCAGCTCCTCGACTAGCGGGATAGAGACCCAGTACTTC; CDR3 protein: CASSSSTSGIETQYF
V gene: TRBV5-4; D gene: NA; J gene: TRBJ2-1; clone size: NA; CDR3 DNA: TGTGCCAGCAGTAGGGACTTCCTCTCCTACAATGAGCAGTTCTTC; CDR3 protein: CASSRDFLSYNEQFF
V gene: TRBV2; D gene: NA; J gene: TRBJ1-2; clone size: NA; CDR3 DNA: TGTGCCAGCAGTGAAGAGGCGGGGGCGTTTACTGGCTACACCTTC; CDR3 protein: CASSEEAGAFTGYTF